The 11 T cell receptor beta chains reported below all come from one sample, sequenced in a study of post-analysis software for immune sequencing data. Study findings and constraints: Controls had lower frequencies than patients of roughly five TRBV segments, which included TRBV5-6, TRBV5-1 and TRBV20-1.

No cognate antigen is known for these TCRs. Incorporated into the TCR beta cDNA libraries were unique molecular identifiers, which served to reduce PCR and sequencing biases. TCRdb analysed the PCR reads with MiXCR anew, one entry per CDR3 protein. The table includes hundreds of thousands of distinct CDR3 sequences, 55% to 60% detected once. Specimen: blood. These receptors were taken from a girl aged 2 to 10 with multiple sclerosis.

This clonotype was detected a few times. The CDR3 loop is CSARPTSSYNEQFF. The CDR3 DNA sequence: TGCAGTGCTAGACCCACCTCTAGCTACAATGAGCAGTTCTTC. V gene TRBV20-1 combines with J gene TRBJ2-1; no clear D gene. Germline V gene sequence: CDR1 DFQATT, CDR2 SNEGSKA (reference sequence). CDR3 size: 14 residues. Trimming stripped 2 bases from V and 3 bases from J, with 11 bases between.

Notes on this clonotype: At one boundary the junction diverges from the germline segment, which might be a read error. V and J are TRBV4-3 and TRBJ2-1; D possibly matches TRBD1 or TRBD2 (5 bases each). The last part of the DNA fits TRBJ2-7 better; the J call may be wrong. The CDR3 is made up of 16 amino acids. CDR1 is LGHNA and CDR2 is YSLEER in the germline V gene. The CDR3 DNA is TGCACCAGCAGCCAAGATAAGGGGACCTCCCACAATGAGCAGTACTTC. The encoded protein is CTSSQDKGTSHNEQYF.

The chain recombines TRBV9 with TRBJ2-5; D may match TRBD1 or TRBD2 (6 bases each). The tail of the sequence fits TRBJ2-7 better, so the J call may be wrong. Germline V gives CDR1 SGDLS, CDR2 YYNGEE. The CDR3 is 13 residues long. In nucleotides, the CDR3 is TGTGCCAGCAGCCGATGGAGGGGGAACGAGCAGTACTTC. Residues: CASSRWRGNEQYF.

The chain recombines TRBV5-1 with TRBJ1-1; D is unclear. This CDR3 is built from 14 residues. Trimming pared 0 bases from V and 3 bases from J, leaving 9 bases between. CDR1 SGHRS and CDR2 YFSETQ come from the germline V gene. This chain's CDR3 is CASSLAGTHTEAFF. Here the CDR3 DNA reads TGCGCCAGCAGCTTGGCCGGCACACACACTGAAGCTTTCTTT.

The genes are TRBV6-6 and TRBJ2-5; a weak D match, TRBD2 (6 bases). The CDR3 length is 13 residues. The V end lost 7 bases, the J end lost 1 base, and 10 bases lay between the germline ends. Germline assignment: CDR1 MNHNY and CDR2 SVGAGI (reference sequence). DNA of the CDR3: TGTGCCAGCACCCCGGGACTCCAAGAGACCCAGTACTTC. Its protein product is CASTPGLQETQYF.

V is TRBV5-1 and J is TRBJ1-2; maybe TRBD1 (6 bases). V was pared by 1 base and J by 0 bases, with 7 bases between. CDR1 is SGHRS and CDR2 is YFSETQ in the germline V gene. This CDR3 has 14 amino acids. The CDR3 bases are TGCGCCAGCAGCTTGTGGGACACTAACTATGGCTACACCTTC. Amino acids: CASSLWDTNYGYTF. Drawing the rest from reference TRBV5-1 and TRBJ1-2, the complete variable domain is KAGVTQTPRYLIKTRGQQVTLSCSPISGHRSVSWYQQTPGQGLQFLFEYFSETQRNKGNFPGRFSGRQFSNSRSEMNVSTLELGDSALYLCASSLWDTNYGYTFGSGTRLTVV.

This clonotype was recorded a few times. This chain connects TRBV15 to TRBJ2-1; 10 nucleotides agree with TRBD2. Germline lookup yields CDR1 LNHNV and CDR2 YYDKDF (reference sequence). The V and J ends lost 0 bases and 13 bases, in that order; junction bases with no gene match: 12. The CDR3 is 16 amino acids. The CDR3 region is CATSRDLVAGGHIQFF. As DNA, the CDR3 is TGTGCCACCAGCAGAGATCTGGTAGCGGGAGGCCACATTCAGTTCTTC.

The genes are TRBV20-1 and TRBJ2-4; 8 bases are shared with TRBD2. The V and J ends lost 1 base and 5 bases, in that order; junction bases with no gene match: 1. This CDR3 region has 13 residues. The germline CDR1 and CDR2 sequences are DFQATT and SNEGSKA (reference sequence). Here the CDR3 reads CSARVLAENIQYF. The CDR3 DNA follows: TGCAGTGCTAGAGTACTAGCGGAAAACATTCAGTACTTC.

V and J are TRBV28 and TRBJ2-3; the match to TRBD1 covers 7 bases. CDR1 and CDR2 from the germline V gene are MDHEN and SYDVKM. The J segment lost 0 bases and the V segment lost 9 bases, leaving 15 bases of the junction unmatched. CDR3 length equals 17 residues. DNA of the CDR3: TGTGCCAGTAGTGTTACAGGGGTCATTACTAGCACAGATACGCAGTATTTT. Its protein product is CASSVTGVITSTDTQYF.

This clonotype was seen a handful of times. The rearrangement uses TRBV2 and TRBJ2-1, with 12 bases lining up with TRBD2. This CDR3 spans 15 amino acids. The trim removed 6 bases at V and 7 bases at J, leaving 7 bases unmatched. Germline V gene sequence: CDR1 SNHLY, CDR2 FYNNEI. CDR3 sequence: CASSPSGRVMNEQFF. The CDR3 DNA reads as TGTGCCAGCAGCCCTAGCGGGAGGGTGATGAATGAGCAGTTCTTC.

The chain uses TRBV29-1 and TRBJ2-3; TRBD2 aligns across 8 bases. CDR1 is SQVTM, CDR2 ANQGSEA, per germline. The CDR3 loop spans 14 amino acids. V lost 1 base and J lost 6; bases outside the gene matches: 6. CDR3 sequence reads: CSVEARTSRDTQYF. The CDR3 coding sequence is TGCAGCGTTGAAGCGAGGACTAGCCGCGATACGCAGTATTTT.